This TCR beta chain was retrieved from a study of blood T cell repertoires in COVID-19. Overall study context: Material from acute and convalescent COVID-19 was sourced from the United States, Italy and Spain.

Authors' analysis steps: Amplified reference gene primers provided the basis for estimating nucleated cell counts. Using immunoSEQ multiplex PCR, the repertoire was profiled, and TCRdb retains in-frame clones only, with some absent. Clone size and the V and J calls come from that table; the DNA yielded D and trimming. This sample carries some 56,000 clones, about 82% of them seen once, and the ten largest clones take 20% to 25%. V lost 3 bases to trimming and J lost 7 bases, with 9 bases between them. The CDR3 runs to 13 residues. This clone was detected only a few times. The clonotype was recovered from an elderly woman with acute or convalescent COVID-19. The material sequenced was peripheral blood. This chain uses TRBV12-3 or TRBV12-4 with TRBJ2-2; D perhaps matches TRBD2 (6 bases). CDR3 sequence: CASSFWGDGELFF. The DNA for the CDR3 is TGTGCCAGCAGTTTTTGGGGGGACGGGGAGCTGTTTTTT.